One sample yielded the 11 T cell receptor beta chains listed below, sequenced in a study of blood T cell repertoires in COVID-19. TCRdb's table, derived via immunoSEQ multiplex PCR, lists solely in-frame clones and lacks some. Of some 220,000 clones in the sample, about 88% were seen once. Sample: PBMCs or T cells enriched from blood (not recorded which). The receptors come from a woman aged 25-40 years who had recovered from COVID-19.

The sample holds one count of this clone. This chain uses TRBV13 with TRBJ1-4; perhaps TRBD1 as D (5 bases). This CDR3 has 14 residues. V lost 6 bases, J lost 2 bases, and 10 bases lay in between. The V gene's germline CDR1 is PRHDT and CDR2 FYEKMQ (reference sequence). CDR3 loop: CASRPGTTNEKLFF. CDR3 coding DNA: TGTGCCAGCAGGCCCGGGACTACTAATGAAAAACTGTTTTTT.

This chain links TRBV4-1 with TRBJ2-6; D gene uncertain. The CDR3 has 15 amino acids. Trimming cost V 1 base and J 0 bases, with 4 bases left between them. In germline, CDR1 is MGHRA, CDR2 YSYEKL. The CDR3 nucleotides are TGCGCCAGCAGCCAAGTTTACTCTGGGGCCAACGTCCTGACTTTC. Protein sequence: CASSQVYSGANVLTF.

The rearrangement joins TRBV2 to TRBJ2-1; 7 bases align to TRBD2. CDR3 size: 15 residues. The ends lost 6 bases at V and 7 bases at J; junction bases unmatched: 12. Germline loops: CDR1 SNHLY, CDR2 FYNNEI. The CDR3 is CASRYSGNDQNEQFF. The CDR3 DNA sequence: TGTGCCAGCAGATACAGCGGGAATGATCAGAATGAGCAGTTCTTC.

This sequence joins TRBV9 and TRBJ1-6, with D possibly being TRBD1 (6 bases). Germline V CDR1 and CDR2: SGDLS, YYNGEE. The CDR3 has 15 residues. Between the trimmed V and J ends, which lost 4 bases and 1 base, there was a span of 9 bases. For the CDR3, the DNA is TGTGCCAGCAGCACAGACAGGTCCTATAATTCACCCCTCCACTTT. This codes for CASSTDRSYNSPLHF.

J is TRBJ2-1 and V is TRBV7-3; 10 bases match TRBD2. The junction had 11 bases not matched to a gene; V was cut back by 5 bases and J by 10 bases. Germline CDR1 is SGHTA and CDR2 is FQGTGA. The length of the CDR3 is 15 residues. The CDR3 DNA reads TGTGCCAGCAGCCCCCGGACTAGCGGTATGCGGGAGCAGTTCTTC. It codes for CASSPRTSGMREQFF.

The J gene is TRBJ1-2, the V gene TRBV7-9; 11 positions agree with TRBD1. The trim removed 5 bases at V and 2 bases at J, leaving 13 bases unmatched. Germline lookup yields CDR1 SEHNR and CDR2 FQNEAQ (reference sequence). This CDR3 has 18 amino acids. The CDR3 nucleotides are TGTGCCAGCAGCCCACGAGTACGGGACAGGGGGGAGAACTATGGCTACACCTTC. It encodes CASSPRVRDRGENYGYTF. Full variable domain (outside the CDR3, taken from reference TRBV7-9 and TRBJ1-2): DTGVSQNPRHKITKRGQNVTFRCDPISEHNRLYWYRQTLGQGPEFLTYFQNEAQLEKSRLLSDRFSAERPKGSFSTLEIQRTEQGDSAMYLCASSPRVRDRGENYGYTFGSGTRLTVV.

The rearrangement joins TRBV7-9 to TRBJ1-2, with 8 nucleotides matching TRBD1. Per germline, CDR1 SEHNR and CDR2 FQNEAQ (reference sequence). The CDR3 has 15 residues. The V gene end was trimmed by 6 bases and the J gene end by 4 bases; junction bases not matched to a gene: 10. CDR3: CASRPQGAHIYGYTF. The CDR3 DNA sequence: TGTGCCAGCAGACCCCAGGGGGCCCATATCTATGGCTACACCTTC.

The chain is built from TRBV6-4 and TRBJ1-2; the D gene is possibly TRBD1 (6 bases). CDR3 length: 13 residues. The V end lost 0 bases, the J end lost 6 bases, and 8 bases lay between the germline ends. Germline CDR1 MRHNA, CDR2 SNTAGT. CDR3 in amino acids: CASSDSGGHGYTF. The CDR3 region has the DNA TGTGCCAGCAGTGACTCAGGGGGTCATGGCTACACCTTC.

The chain uses TRBV29-1 and TRBJ2-1; tentatively, D is TRBD1 (6 bases). The CDR3 runs 12 residues. Germline CDR1 reads SQVTM; CDR2 reads ANQGSEA. V was pared by 6 bases and J by 6 bases, with 12 bases between. In nucleotides, the CDR3 is TGCAGCGTGCTTCGGGACACCAATGAGCAGTTCTTC. This sequence encodes CSVLRDTNEQFF.

The gene calls are TRBV6-1 and TRBJ2-5; the match to TRBD1 covers 9 bases. With 3 bases clipped from V and 4 bases from J, the junction kept 6 bases outside the gene matches. The CDR3 length is 15 residues. Per the germline V gene, CDR1 is MNHNS and CDR2 is SASEGT. The CDR3 bases are TGTGCCAGCAGTGACACGGGGACAGGGTTAGAGACCCAGTACTTC. It yields the protein CASSDTGTGLETQYF.

CDR3 coding DNA: TGTGCCAGCAGCCCGAGGACAGGGGGCCACGAGCAGTACTTC. Encoded protein: CASSPRTGGHEQYF. The gene calls are TRBV11-1 and TRBJ2-7, with 11 bases matching TRBD1. The CDR3 sequence is 14 residues long. Unmatched junction bases numbered 5, after V lost 5 bases and J lost 5 bases. From germline, CDR1 is SGHAT and CDR2 FQDESV (reference sequence).